A selection of T cell receptor beta chains follows, all from one sample in a study of shared clonotypes between healthy human individuals. The data were produced by immunoSEQ multiplex PCR, yet TCRdb's version contains in-frame clones alone and is incomplete. Among around 700,000 clones listed, about 90% were seen once. The specimen sequenced was naive CD8+ T cells sorted from blood. The receptors here all came from a man under 40 in good health. Both conserved end residues are part of each CDR3. D genes are given only for firm matches. Expanded clones are given a class, and other clones once, few, many or no size at all.

clone_size: once
v_call: TRBV5-1
d_call: -
j_call: TRBJ2-1
cdr3_nt: TGCGCCAGCAGCTTGGAATTGAGCTCCTACAATGAGCAGTTCTTC
cdr3_aa: CASSLELSSYNEQFF

clone_size: -
v_call: TRBV28
d_call: -
j_call: TRBJ2-7
cdr3_nt: TGTGCCAGCAGTGACCCCGGCCAGGGCTTCCACGAGCAGTACTTC
cdr3_aa: CASSDPGQGFHEQYF

clone_size: few
v_call: TRBV27
d_call: -
j_call: TRBJ2-1
cdr3_nt: TGTGCCAGCAGTTTTCAGGACCAGGGGTCCCAGGGGGAGCAGTTCTTC
cdr3_aa: CASSFQDQGSQGEQFF

clone_size: -
v_call: TRBV27
d_call: TRBD2
j_call: TRBJ2-1
cdr3_nt: TGTGCCAGCAGTGCCTTAGCGGGAGGAAAAGATGAGCAGTTCTTC
cdr3_aa: CASSALAGGKDEQFF

clone_size: -
v_call: TRBV2
d_call: TRBD1
j_call: TRBJ2-7
cdr3_nt: TGTGCCAGCTCCGCAGGGGGTGGGGAGCAGTACTTC
cdr3_aa: CASSAGGGEQYF

clone_size: -
v_call: TRBV7-9
d_call: TRBD2
j_call: TRBJ2-4
cdr3_nt: TGTGCCAGCAGCTTAGACGCGGGAGTGTTCGACTTC
cdr3_aa: CASSLDAGVFDF

clone_size: -
v_call: TRBV7-9
d_call: -
j_call: TRBJ2-7
cdr3_nt: TGTGCCAGCAGCTCAGGCGAGAAGCCCTACGAGCAGTACTTC
cdr3_aa: CASSSGEKPYEQYF

clone_size: -
v_call: TRBV7-9
d_call: -
j_call: TRBJ1-1
cdr3_nt: TGTGCCAGCCTACGGGACACTGAAGCTTTCTTT
cdr3_aa: CASLRDTEAFF

clone_size: -
v_call: TRBV18
d_call: TRBD2
j_call: TRBJ2-1
cdr3_nt: TGTGCCAGCTCAACGGATAGCGGGAGGCTACTGGATGAGCAGTTCTTC
cdr3_aa: CASSTDSGRLLDEQFF

clone_size: -
v_call: TRBV5-5
d_call: -
j_call: TRBJ2-7
cdr3_nt: TGTGCCAGCAGCTTGGCCCCCCCCTACGAGCAGTACTTC
cdr3_aa: CASSLAPPYEQYF

clone_size: once
v_call: TRBV5-5
d_call: TRBD2
j_call: TRBJ2-7
cdr3_nt: TGTGCCAGCAGCTTGAACTCTGCGGGAGGGCTGATGAGGCAGTACTTC
cdr3_aa: CASSLNSAGGLMRQYF

clone_size: -
v_call: TRBV5-5
d_call: TRBD2
j_call: TRBJ2-7
cdr3_nt: TGTGCCAGTTCGACTAGCGGGAGTTACGAGCAGTACTTC
cdr3_aa: CASSTSGSYEQYF

clone_size: -
v_call: TRBV30
d_call: TRBD2
j_call: TRBJ2-3
cdr3_nt: TGTGCCTGGAGTGTTGTAGCGGGGGGCACAGATACGCAGTATTTT
cdr3_aa: CAWSVVAGGTDTQYF

clone_size: -
v_call: TRBV28
d_call: -
j_call: TRBJ1-1
cdr3_nt: TGTGCCAGCAGCCAAAACCCGGGCCAACCAAACACTGAAGCTTTCTTT
cdr3_aa: CASSQNPGQPNTEAFF

clone_size: -
v_call: TRBV5-6
d_call: TRBD2
j_call: TRBJ2-1
cdr3_nt: TGTGCCAGCAGCTCGAGGACTAGCGGGAGCTCCAATGAGCAGTTCTTC
cdr3_aa: CASSSRTSGSSNEQFF

clone_size: -
v_call: TRBV15
d_call: TRBD1
j_call: TRBJ2-3
cdr3_nt: TGTGCCACCAGCAGCCCGGGACAGGGCACAGATACGCAGTATTTT
cdr3_aa: CATSSPGQGTDTQYF

clone_size: -
v_call: TRBV10-3
d_call: -
j_call: TRBJ2-1
cdr3_nt: TGTGCCACCTTCATTGGCGGCAGCTCCTACAATGAGCAGTTCTTC
cdr3_aa: CATFIGGSSYNEQFF

clone_size: -
v_call: TRBV13
d_call: TRBD2
j_call: TRBJ2-5
cdr3_nt: TGTGCCAGCACCCCGGGACTAGCGGAACAAGAGACCCAGTACTTC
cdr3_aa: CASTPGLAEQETQYF

clone_size: -
v_call: TRBV19
d_call: TRBD2
j_call: TRBJ2-7
cdr3_nt: TGTGCCAGTAGTATGGCTAGCGGGGCGCCCTACGAGCAGTACTTC
cdr3_aa: CASSMASGAPYEQYF

clone_size: -
v_call: TRBV4-3
d_call: -
j_call: TRBJ1-2
cdr3_nt: TGCGCCAGCAGCCAAGATCGGGGGAGTCGTTATGGCTACACCTTC
cdr3_aa: CASSQDRGSRYGYTF

clone_size: -
v_call: TRBV7-9
d_call: -
j_call: TRBJ2-7
cdr3_nt: TGTGCCAGCAGCTCAGGCAAGGGATTGGCCTACGAGCAGTACTTC
cdr3_aa: CASSSGKGLAYEQYF

clone_size: -
v_call: TRBV28
d_call: -
j_call: TRBJ2-7
cdr3_nt: TGTGCCAGCAGTTTTTGGGCTAGCGAGCACTACGAGCAGTACTTC
cdr3_aa: CASSFWASEHYEQYF

clone_size: -
v_call: TRBV7-6
d_call: TRBD2
j_call: TRBJ2-7
cdr3_nt: TGTGCCAGCAGCTGGACTAGTGGCGAGCAGTACTTC
cdr3_aa: CASSWTSGEQYF

clone_size: -
v_call: TRBV5-8
d_call: -
j_call: TRBJ2-1
cdr3_nt: TGTGCCAGCAGCTTTGCCGTGATAGGGGGCAATGAGCAGTTCTTC
cdr3_aa: CASSFAVIGGNEQFF

clone_size: -
v_call: TRBV30
d_call: TRBD1
j_call: TRBJ2-7
cdr3_nt: TGTGCCTGGCTTCGGGACAGGGGGTACGAGCAGTACTTC
cdr3_aa: CAWLRDRGYEQYF

clone_size: -
v_call: TRBV5-4
d_call: TRBD1
j_call: TRBJ1-1
cdr3_nt: TGTGCCAGCAGCGACCGGGACAGAATCACTGAAGCTTTCTTT
cdr3_aa: CASSDRDRITEAFF

clone_size: -
v_call: TRBV5-1
d_call: -
j_call: TRBJ2-3
cdr3_nt: TGCGCCAGCAGCTGGGGGGCCGGGCTCGGCACAGATACGCAGTATTTT
cdr3_aa: CASSWGAGLGTDTQYF

clone_size: -
v_call: TRBV7-3
d_call: TRBD2
j_call: TRBJ2-1
cdr3_nt: TGTGCCAGCAGCGAAGGACTAGCTGGGTACAATGAGCAGTTCTTC
cdr3_aa: CASSEGLAGYNEQFF

clone_size: -
v_call: TRBV18
d_call: -
j_call: TRBJ2-3
cdr3_nt: TGTGCCAACTCACGGGAAAGCACAGATACGCAGTATTTT
cdr3_aa: CANSRESTDTQYF

clone_size: -
v_call: TRBV2
d_call: TRBD1
j_call: TRBJ2-1
cdr3_nt: TGTGCCAGCATATTCAGGGGGACCTACAATGAGCAGTTCTTC
cdr3_aa: CASIFRGTYNEQFF

clone_size: -
v_call: TRBV7-6
d_call: -
j_call: TRBJ2-5
cdr3_nt: TGTGCCAGCAGCGCTGGGGCTTTGGGGCAAGAGACCCAGTACTTC
cdr3_aa: CASSAGALGQETQYF

clone_size: -
v_call: TRBV27
d_call: TRBD1
j_call: TRBJ2-7
cdr3_nt: TGTGCCAGCAGATGGACAGGTGCAAACGAGCAGTACTTC
cdr3_aa: CASRWTGANEQYF

clone_size: few
v_call: TRBV28
d_call: -
j_call: TRBJ2-7
cdr3_nt: TGTGCCAGCGAGGGGCCTAGGGCCTACGAGCAGTACTTC
cdr3_aa: CASEGPRAYEQYF

clone_size: -
v_call: TRBV19
d_call: TRBD2
j_call: TRBJ2-3
cdr3_nt: TGTGCCAGTAGCCTAGCGGGAAGCACAGATACGCAGTATTTT
cdr3_aa: CASSLAGSTDTQYF

clone_size: -
v_call: TRBV6-6
d_call: -
j_call: TRBJ2-7
cdr3_nt: TGTGCCAGCAGTTACTCGACCCGATACGAGCAGTACTTC
cdr3_aa: CASSYSTRYEQYF

clone_size: -
v_call: TRBV29-1
d_call: TRBD2
j_call: TRBJ2-2
cdr3_nt: TGCAGCGTTGAAATGCGCGGGAGGGCCGGCACCGGGGAGCTGTTTTTT
cdr3_aa: CSVEMRGRAGTGELFF

clone_size: -
v_call: TRBV27
d_call: TRBD2
j_call: TRBJ2-1
cdr3_nt: TGTGCCAGCAGTTTAGGGACTAGCGGGAGTGGTGGGCCCTACAATGAGCAGTTCTTC
cdr3_aa: CASSLGTSGSGGPYNEQFF

clone_size: -
v_call: TRBV4-1
d_call: TRBD2
j_call: TRBJ2-7
cdr3_nt: TGCGCCAGCAGCCATGGACTAGCGGGGGCCTCCTACGAGCAGTACTTC
cdr3_aa: CASSHGLAGASYEQYF